The 14 T cell receptor beta chains reported below all come from one sample, sequenced in a study of T cell repertoires in cytomegalovirus infection. TCRdb redid the calling of the reads with MiXCR, one entry per CDR3 protein. The sample includes some 350,000 distinct CDR3 sequences, roughly 28% seen only once; the top ten take approximately 20%. Antigens for these TCRs are unknown. Material: cultured PBMCs, obtained from culture after CMV antigen stimulation. These receptors all stem from a human donor in good health (CMV status not recorded). Some clones in this sample may be carry-over from other donors' samples.

V is TRBV9 and J is TRBJ2-3; D call uncertain. Germline V gene lookup returns CDR1 SGDLS and CDR2 YYNGEE. The CDR3 spans 12 residues. V lost 0 bases, J lost 6 bases, and 5 bases lay in between. CDR3 amino acids: CASSVAGDTQYF. The CDR3 coding sequence is TGTGCCAGCAGCGTAGCAGGTGATACGCAGTATTTT.

CDR3 nucleotide sequence: TGTGCCAGCAGCTTAGCGCCAGCGGGAGGAGAGACCCAGTACTTC. Its protein is CASSLAPAGGETQYF. The chain is built from TRBV7-9 and TRBJ2-5; 9 nucleotides match TRBD2. The CDR3 loop spans 15 amino acids. Looked up from germline, CDR1 is SEHNR and CDR2 is FQNEAQ (reference sequence). V dropped 0 bases and J dropped 4; count of bases not matched to a gene: 3.

V usage is TRBV3-1 and J usage is TRBJ1-1, with D tentatively TRBD1 (6 bases). Germline CDR1 is LGHDT and CDR2 is YNNKEL (reference sequence). Trimming cost V 6 bases and J 0 bases, with 23 bases left between them. This CDR3 region has 18 residues. CDR3 coding DNA: TGTGCCAGCAGTAACACCGGACCCCCAGGACAGATGAACACTGAAGCTTTCTTT. Translated, it gives CASSNTGPPGQMNTEAFF.

The chain couples TRBV6-1 to TRBJ2-1; TRBD2 matches at 9 bases. Germline V lookup: CDR1 MNHNS, CDR2 SASEGT. With V trimmed by 6 bases and J by 2 bases, 5 bases remained unmatched. This CDR3 has 15 residues. The CDR3 DNA reads as TGTGCCAGCAGGTTTTCTAGCGGGACCTACAATGAGCAGTTCTTC. This gives the protein CASRFSSGTYNEQFF.

This clonotype was found a few times. V and J are TRBV7-9 and TRBJ2-3; TRBD2 matches at 9 bases. The CDR3 covers 17 residues. Germline loops: CDR1 SEHNR, CDR2 FQNEAQ (reference sequence). Trimming took 5 bases from V and 1 from J; bases not matched to a gene: 10. The CDR3 nucleotides are TGTGCCAGCAGCACAAGGATTACTAGCGGGCGCACAGATACGCAGTATTTT. Residues: CASSTRITSGRTDTQYF.

The genes are TRBV5-6 and TRBJ1-3; D is possibly TRBD1 (5 bases). This CDR3 has 14 amino acids. Germline lookup yields CDR1 SGHDT and CDR2 YYEEEE. With 2 bases removed from V and 4 bases from J, the gap between germline ends came to 10 bases. In nucleotides, the CDR3 is TGTGCCAGCAGCTTCGGGAGGGGCGGAAACACCATATATTTT. It encodes CASSFGRGGNTIYF.

This rearrangement joins TRBV12-3 or TRBV12-4 to TRBJ1-3; weak D call: TRBD1 (5 bases). This CDR3 is built from 18 residues. Between the trimmed V and J ends, which lost 3 bases and 0 bases, there was a span of 18 bases. CDR3 nucleotides: TGTGCCAGCAGTTTGGGGGTCAGAAGGACGAGCTCTGGAAACACCATATATTTT. It translates to CASSLGVRRTSSGNTIYF.

This clonotype was picked up a small number of times. The chain couples TRBV29-1 to TRBJ2-1, with TRBD1 identical over 10 bases. From germline, CDR1 is SQVTM and CDR2 ANQGSEA. With V trimmed by 6 bases and J by 7 bases, 9 bases remained unmatched. The CDR3 consists of 14 residues. The CDR3 region has the DNA TGCAGCGTCGGAAGACAGGGGGCAGGGAATGAGCAGTTCTTC. It is translated as CSVGRQGAGNEQFF.

This rearrangement joins TRBV6-8 to TRBJ1-6; 11 positions agree with TRBD1. This CDR3 has 16 amino acids. The V and J ends lost 4 bases and 5 bases, in that order; junction bases with no gene match: 4. Looked up from germline, CDR1 is MNHGY and CDR2 is SAAAGT. The CDR3 loop reads CASSWGTGGNNSPLHF. CDR3 nucleotide sequence: TGTGCCAGCAGTTGGGGGACAGGGGGAAATAATTCACCCCTCCACTTT.

This clonotype was seen a few times. The CDR3 loop is CASSLNWVDTQYF. Written as DNA, the CDR3 is TGTGCCAGCAGCTTAAATTGGGTTGATACGCAGTATTTT. This rearrangement joins TRBV7-8 to TRBJ2-3; D ambiguous. Germline-derived CDR1 and CDR2 are SGHVS and FQNEAQ. The CDR3 is 13 residues long. Trimming left V 2 bases short and J 6 bases short, with 9 bases between.

In its sample, this clonotype was seen a few times. The chain combines TRBV7-2 with TRBJ2-5, with 15 positions matching TRBD2. The CDR3 has 19 amino acids. The V segment lost 2 bases and the J segment 0 bases; nucleotides outside the gene matches: 7. CDR1 is SGHTA, CDR2 FQGNSA, per germline. The CDR3 sequence: CASSLRGLAGGTYQETQYF. CDR3 sequence (DNA): TGTGCCAGCAGCTTAAGAGGACTAGCGGGGGGGACGTACCAAGAGACCCAGTACTTC.

This chain uses TRBV19 with TRBJ2-2; D remains unclear. CDR1 LNHDA and CDR2 SQIVND come from the germline V gene (reference sequence). The CDR3 consists of 13 residues. Trimming removed 10 bases at V and 1 base at J, with 10 bases between. CDR3 DNA: TGTGCCACCCGACGGTTGAACACCGGGGAGCTGTTTTTT. Protein sequence: CATRRLNTGELFF. The variable domain in full, with the rest retrieved from reference TRBV19 and TRBJ2-2, is DGGITQSPKYLFRKEGQNVTLSCEQNLNHDAMYWYRQDPGQGLRLIYYSQIVNDFQKGDIAEGYSVSREKKESFPLTVTSAQKNPTAFYLCATRRLNTGELFFGEGSRLTVL.

This clonotype was seen more than once but under ten times. The chain uses TRBV7-6 and TRBJ1-1; TRBD1 agrees at 7 bases. CDR1 SGHVS and CDR2 FNYEAQ come from the germline V gene. Trimming took 0 bases from V and 3 from J; bases not matched to a gene: 10. This CDR3 has 17 residues. Here the CDR3 reads CASSLALMGQWDTEAFF. CDR3 DNA sequence: TGTGCCAGCAGCTTAGCACTAATGGGACAGTGGGACACTGAAGCTTTCTTT.

This chain connects TRBV6-2 or TRBV6-3 to TRBJ1-1; unclear D gene. V lost 6 bases and J 0 bases, leaving 17 bases between the germline ends. The germline V gene has CDR1 MNHEY and CDR2 SVGEGT. This CDR3 comprises 16 residues. CDR3 protein: CASRNGGDTLNTEAFF. CDR3 in DNA: TGTGCCAGCAGGAACGGCGGTGATACCCTGAACACTGAAGCTTTCTTT.